This TCR beta chain was recovered during a study of beta chain features in type 1 diabetes. CDR1 and CDR2 (germline): MGHDK, SYGVNS. This CDR3 contains 16 residues. Trimming shortened V by 7 bases and J by 1 base, and 16 bases separated the two germline ends. Reverse transcription of all isolated RNA meant that expressed TCRB transcripts were sequenced. Profiled with immunoSEQ multiplex PCR; TCRdb holds only in-frame clones, not every one. The sample shows 680,000 or so clones, roughly 16% of them seen only once. There are a few counts of this clone. What was sequenced was naive CD4+ T cells from blood. The receptor was derived from a man aged 18-30 years in good health. V is TRBV25-1 and J is TRBJ1-4; possible D gene TRBD1, 6 bases. This CDR3 reads CASTKGVRGTNEKLFF. CDR3 coding DNA: TGTGCCAGCACCAAGGGGGTGAGGGGAACTAATGAAAAACTGTTTTTT.